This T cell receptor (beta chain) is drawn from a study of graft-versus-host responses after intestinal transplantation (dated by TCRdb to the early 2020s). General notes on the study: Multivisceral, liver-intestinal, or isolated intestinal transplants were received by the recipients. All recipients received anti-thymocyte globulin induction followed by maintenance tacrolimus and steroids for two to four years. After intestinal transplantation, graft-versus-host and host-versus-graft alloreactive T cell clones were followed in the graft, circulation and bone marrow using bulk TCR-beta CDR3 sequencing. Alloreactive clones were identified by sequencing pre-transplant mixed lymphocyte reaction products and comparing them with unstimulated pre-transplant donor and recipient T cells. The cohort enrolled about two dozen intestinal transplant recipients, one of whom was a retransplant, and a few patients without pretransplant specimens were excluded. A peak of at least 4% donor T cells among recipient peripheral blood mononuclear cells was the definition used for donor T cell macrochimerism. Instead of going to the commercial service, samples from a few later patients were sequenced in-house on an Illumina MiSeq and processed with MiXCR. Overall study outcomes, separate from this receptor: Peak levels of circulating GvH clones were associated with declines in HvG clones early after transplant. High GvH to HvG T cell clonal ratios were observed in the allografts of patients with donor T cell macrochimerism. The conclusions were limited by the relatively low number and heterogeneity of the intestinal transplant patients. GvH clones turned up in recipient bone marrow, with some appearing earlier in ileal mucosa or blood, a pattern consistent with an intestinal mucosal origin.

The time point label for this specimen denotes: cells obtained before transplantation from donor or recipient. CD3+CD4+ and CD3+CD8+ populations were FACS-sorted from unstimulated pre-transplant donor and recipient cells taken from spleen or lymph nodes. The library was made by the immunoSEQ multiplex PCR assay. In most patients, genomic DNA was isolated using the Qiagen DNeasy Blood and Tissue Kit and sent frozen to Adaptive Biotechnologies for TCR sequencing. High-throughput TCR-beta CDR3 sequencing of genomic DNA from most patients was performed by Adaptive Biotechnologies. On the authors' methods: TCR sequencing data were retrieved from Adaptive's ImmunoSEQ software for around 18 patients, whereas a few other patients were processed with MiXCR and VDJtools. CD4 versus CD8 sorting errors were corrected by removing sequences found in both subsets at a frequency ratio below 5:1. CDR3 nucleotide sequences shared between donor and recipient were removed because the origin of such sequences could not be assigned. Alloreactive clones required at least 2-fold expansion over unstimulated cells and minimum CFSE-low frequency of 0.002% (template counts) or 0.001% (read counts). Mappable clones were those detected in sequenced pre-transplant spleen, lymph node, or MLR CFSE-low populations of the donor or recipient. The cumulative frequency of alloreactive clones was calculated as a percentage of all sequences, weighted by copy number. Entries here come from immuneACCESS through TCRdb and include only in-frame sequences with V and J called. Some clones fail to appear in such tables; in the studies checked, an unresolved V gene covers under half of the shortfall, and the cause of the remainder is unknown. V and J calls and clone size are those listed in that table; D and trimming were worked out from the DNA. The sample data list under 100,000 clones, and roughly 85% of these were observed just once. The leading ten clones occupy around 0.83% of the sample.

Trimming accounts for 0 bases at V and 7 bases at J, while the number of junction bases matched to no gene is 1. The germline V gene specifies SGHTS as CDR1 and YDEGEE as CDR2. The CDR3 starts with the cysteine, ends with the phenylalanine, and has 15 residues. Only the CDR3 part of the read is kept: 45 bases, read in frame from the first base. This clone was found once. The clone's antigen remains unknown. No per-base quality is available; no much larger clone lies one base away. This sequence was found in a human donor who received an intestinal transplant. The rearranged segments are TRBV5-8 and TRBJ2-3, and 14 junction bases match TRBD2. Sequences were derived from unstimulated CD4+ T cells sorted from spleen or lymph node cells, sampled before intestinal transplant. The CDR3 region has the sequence CASSLGLAGGNTQYF. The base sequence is TGTGCCAGCAGCTTGGGACTAGCGGGGGGGAATACGCAGTATTTT.